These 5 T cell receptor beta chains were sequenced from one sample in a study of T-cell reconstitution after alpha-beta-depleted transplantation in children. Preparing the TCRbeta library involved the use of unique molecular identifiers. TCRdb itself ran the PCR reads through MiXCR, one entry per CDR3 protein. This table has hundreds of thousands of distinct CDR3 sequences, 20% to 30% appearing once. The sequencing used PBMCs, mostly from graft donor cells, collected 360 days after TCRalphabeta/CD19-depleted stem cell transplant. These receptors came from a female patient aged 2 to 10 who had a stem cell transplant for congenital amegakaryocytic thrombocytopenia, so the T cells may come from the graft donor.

The CDR3 bases are TGTGCCACCAGTGGAAGCAGCTCCTACAATGAGCAGTTCTTC. This gives the protein CATSGSSSYNEQFF. The chain joins TRBV24-1 to TRBJ2-1; no reliable D call. This CDR3 region has 14 residues. The V gene lost 5 bases and the J gene lost 0 bases, with 7 bases spanning the gap. Germline CDR1 KGHDR, CDR2 SFDVKD.

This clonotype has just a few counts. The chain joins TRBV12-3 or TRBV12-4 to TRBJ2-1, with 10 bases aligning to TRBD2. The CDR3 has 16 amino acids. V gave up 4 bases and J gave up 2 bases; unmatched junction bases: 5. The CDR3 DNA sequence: TGTGCCAGCAGTTCGGGGACTAGCGACACCTACAATGAGCAGTTCTTC. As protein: CASSSGTSDTYNEQFF.

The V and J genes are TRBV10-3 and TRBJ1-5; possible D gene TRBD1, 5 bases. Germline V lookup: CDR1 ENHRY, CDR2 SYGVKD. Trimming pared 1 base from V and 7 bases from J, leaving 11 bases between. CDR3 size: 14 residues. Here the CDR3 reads CAISEWVGVQPQHF. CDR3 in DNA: TGTGCCATCAGTGAGTGGGTAGGGGTACAGCCCCAGCATTTT.

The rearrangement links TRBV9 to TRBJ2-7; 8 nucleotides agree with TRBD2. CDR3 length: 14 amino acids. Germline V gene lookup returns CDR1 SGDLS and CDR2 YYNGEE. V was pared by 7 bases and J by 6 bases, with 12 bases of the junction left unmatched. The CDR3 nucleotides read TGTGCCAGCTCACTGGAGGGGACTAGGGGCGAGCAGTACTTC. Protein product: CASSLEGTRGEQYF.

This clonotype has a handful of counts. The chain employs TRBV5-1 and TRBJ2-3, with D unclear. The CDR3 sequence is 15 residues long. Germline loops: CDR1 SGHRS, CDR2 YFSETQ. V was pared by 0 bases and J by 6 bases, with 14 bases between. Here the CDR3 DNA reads TGCGCCAGCAGCTTGGTCGGGTTTAAGGACGATACGCAGTATTTT. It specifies CASSLVGFKDDTQYF.